Shown below are 25 T cell receptor beta chains from a single sample sequenced in a study of OX40 agonist ivuxolimab in advanced cancers. TCRdb's table, derived via immunoSEQ multiplex PCR, lists solely in-frame clones and lacks some. The data hold 65,000 to 95,000 clones, with roughly nine tenths observed a single time. Material: CD4+ or CD8+ T cells sorted from blood, obtained in a trial of the OX40 agonist ivuxolimab. These receptors were obtained from an adult with an advanced solid tumor such as melanoma, head and neck, liver or kidney cancer.

The rearrangement joins TRBV18 to TRBJ1-4; no firm D call. The ends were cut back, 3 bases at V and 6 bases at J, with 8 bases in the middle. The CDR3 covers 13 residues. The V gene's germline CDR1 is KGHSH and CDR2 LQKENI. The CDR3 coding sequence is TGTGCCAGCTCACCCCGGCTAGATGAAAAACTGTTTTTT. The encoded protein is CASSPRLDEKLFF.

With respect to this clone: Germline and junction disagree at one end, which may indicate a read error. This sequence joins TRBV20-1 and TRBJ1-1, with no clear D. CDR1 is DFQATT and CDR2 is SNEGSKA in the germline V gene (reference sequence). The CDR3 sequence is 11 residues long. The CDR3 DNA sequence: TGCAGTGCCTCGCCGGCTCCCTCGCTCTTATTT. Its protein is CSASPAPSLLF.

This chain joins TRBV21-1 and TRBJ1-4. TRBV21-1 is labeled a pseudogene. The CDR3 loop spans 15 amino acids. CDR3 sequence: CASSKSLPSTEKLFF. The DNA of the CDR3 is TGTGCCAGCAGCAAATCACTGCCTTCTACTGAAAAACTGTTTTTT.

V gene TRBV10-1 combines with J gene TRBJ1-6, with TRBD1 as a possible D gene (6 bases). V was shortened by 1 base and J by 6 bases, with 13 bases between the two germline ends. Germline V gene lookup returns CDR1 WNHNN and CDR2 SYGVQD (reference sequence). CDR3 length: 16 residues. The CDR3 loop is CASSELSGDPNSPLHF. CDR3 sequence (DNA): TGCGCCAGCAGTGAGTTGTCAGGGGACCCTAATTCACCCCTCCACTTT.

The chain links TRBV5-4 to TRBJ2-3, with D unclear. V was trimmed by 0 bases and J by 0 bases, leaving 17 bases between them. The CDR3 runs 18 residues. CDR1 and CDR2 from the germline V gene are SGHNT and YYREEE (reference sequence). The CDR3 nucleotides are TGTGCCAGCAGCTTGGACCCCCCGACGGAAACTAGCACAGATACGCAGTATTTT. Translated, it gives CASSLDPPTETSTDTQYF.

CDR3 bases: TGCGCCAGCAGCCCAGATCACGGAGAGGGCAATCAGCCCCAGCATTTT. This gives the protein CASSPDHGEGNQPQHF. The genes are TRBV4-3 and TRBJ1-5; D remains unclear. The CDR3 extends over 16 amino acids. In germline, CDR1 is LGHNA, CDR2 YSLEER. V was shortened by 4 bases and J by 2 bases, with 15 bases between the two germline ends.

V and J are TRBV19 and TRBJ2-2; 8 bases map to TRBD2. Germline trimming cut 4 bases from V and 6 bases from J; bases unmatched to any gene: 7. Germline values: CDR1 LNHDA, CDR2 SQIVND (reference sequence). The CDR3 sequence is 15 residues long. The CDR3 protein is CASSTGGVGAGELFF. CDR3 in DNA: TGTGCCAGTAGTACGGGAGGGGTCGGTGCCGGGGAGCTGTTTTTT.

The chain couples TRBV18 to TRBJ2-7; 8 bases agree with TRBD2. The germline V gene encodes CDR1 KGHSH and CDR2 LQKENI. Germline trimming cut 2 bases from V and 2 bases from J; bases unmatched to any gene: 5. The CDR3 runs to 15 residues. The CDR3 loop is CASSPALAEPYEQYV. The CDR3 region has the DNA TGTGCCAGCTCACCAGCACTAGCGGAGCCCTACGAGCAGTACGTC.

This clone was detected only once. The chain couples TRBV4-2 to TRBJ1-1; 8 bases agree with TRBD1. Looked up from germline, CDR1 is LGHNA and CDR2 is YNFKEQ. V lost 3 bases and J lost 1; bases outside the gene matches: 7. The CDR3 contains 16 residues. Here the CDR3 DNA reads TGTGCCAGCAGCCACGGACAGGGTGGAACGAACACTGAAGCTTTCTTT. Encoded protein: CASSHGQGGTNTEAFF.

The rearrangement uses TRBV7-9 and TRBJ1-1; D not resolved. Trimming took off 5 bases at V and 5 bases at J, with 15 bases between the two ends. Germline V gives CDR1 SEHNR, CDR2 FQNEAQ (reference sequence). The CDR3 runs to 14 residues. The CDR3 here is CASSPEGLATEAFF. CDR3 in DNA: TGTGCCAGCAGCCCTGAAGGGCTCGCTACTGAAGCTTTCTTT.

The chain joins TRBV28 to TRBJ2-3, with D unresolved. CDR3 length: 11 residues. The germline V and J ends were trimmed by 4 bases and 5 bases, with 4 bases remaining between them. Germline lookup yields CDR1 MDHEN and CDR2 SYDVKM. CDR3 in DNA: TGTGCCAGCAGTTCCGAAGATACGCAGTATTTT. Amino acid sequence: CASSSEDTQYF.

This chain connects TRBV6-5 to TRBJ1-6; no clear D gene. The germline V gene has CDR1 MNHEY and CDR2 SVGAGI. CDR3 size: 13 residues. With 2 bases removed from V and 10 bases from J, the gap between germline ends came to 9 bases. This chain's CDR3 is CASSYPGGSPLHF. As DNA, the CDR3 is TGTGCCAGCAGTTACCCAGGAGGATCACCCCTCCACTTT.

This clone was recorded a few times. This rearrangement joins TRBV29-1 to TRBJ2-7; D may correspond to TRBD1 or TRBD2 (5 bases each). V lost 3 bases to trimming and J lost 5 bases, with 14 bases between them. The V gene's germline CDR1 is SQVTM and CDR2 ANQGSEA. The CDR3 contains 13 residues. CDR3 residues: CSVDSYQGHEQYF. The CDR3 DNA is TGCAGCGTTGATAGCTATCAGGGACACGAGCAGTACTTC.

This chain joins TRBV5-1 and TRBJ1-5; TRBD1 is a possible D gene (6 bases). The CDR3 sequence is 14 residues long. CDR1 is SGHRS and CDR2 is YFSETQ in the germline V gene. Trimming left V 0 bases short and J 5 bases short, with 9 bases between. The CDR3 nucleotides read TGCGCCAGCAGCTTGGGGGCAGGGGATCAGCCCCAGCATTTT. Translated, it gives CASSLGAGDQPQHF.

This chain links TRBV5-1 with TRBJ2-5; TRBD2 aligns across 8 bases. The V gene's germline CDR1 is SGHRS and CDR2 YFSETQ. V dropped 5 bases and J dropped 5; count of bases not matched to a gene: 8. The CDR3 loop spans 14 amino acids. The CDR3 nucleotides read TGCGCCAGCAGACAGGGACTAGTCCGGGAGACCCAGTACTTC. This codes for CASRQGLVRETQYF. Combining the CDR3 with reference TRBV5-1 and TRBJ2-5 gives the whole variable domain KAGVTQTPRYLIKTRGQQVTLSCSPISGHRSVSWYQQTPGQGLQFLFEYFSETQRNKGNFPGRFSGRQFSNSRSEMNVSTLELGDSALYLCASRQGLVRETQYFGPGTRLLVL.

This rearrangement joins TRBV5-4 to TRBJ2-3; D gene unclear. The V end lost 7 bases, the J end lost 4 bases, and 19 bases lay between the germline ends. The CDR3 has 15 residues. Per germline, CDR1 SGHNT and CDR2 YYREEE (reference sequence). CDR3 in DNA: TGTGCCAGCGGGTATGTAGGGTACGGAGCAGATACGCAGTATTTT. Translating it yields CASGYVGYGADTQYF.

This clone was detected a few times. The V and J genes are TRBV5-6 and TRBJ2-3; 8 bases align to TRBD1. V shed 4 bases and J 0 bases; nucleotides not matched to a gene: 7. The length of the CDR3 is 16 residues. The germline V gene encodes CDR1 SGHDT and CDR2 YYEEEE. CDR3 sequence reads: CASSTGTGTSTDTQYF. In DNA, the CDR3 is TGTGCCAGCAGCACCGGGACAGGTACTAGCACAGATACGCAGTATTTT.

V and J are TRBV6-1 and TRBJ1-1; D is unclear. V was shortened by 10 bases and J by 1 base, with 19 bases between the two germline ends. This CDR3 comprises 15 residues. Germline V lookup: CDR1 MNHNS, CDR2 SASEGT. CDR3 amino acids: CATMMGESGNTEAFF. In nucleotides, the CDR3 is TGTGCCACCATGATGGGAGAGTCGGGGAACACTGAAGCTTTCTTT.

The sample holds a few counts of this clone. This chain links TRBV28 with TRBJ1-2; D might be TRBD1 (5 bases). The CDR3 runs to 12 residues. Trimming stripped 7 bases from V and 12 bases from J, with 18 bases between. Germline assignment: CDR1 MDHEN and CDR2 SYDVKM. The CDR3 loop reads CASTRQNGLDTF. The CDR3, as DNA: TGTGCCAGCACCAGACAGAACGGTCTCGACACCTTC.

The V call is TRBV7-9, the J call TRBJ1-1, with a possible D match to TRBD1 (6 bases). V gave up 1 base and J gave up 0 bases, with 15 bases separating them. Looked up from germline, CDR1 is SEHNR and CDR2 is FQNEAQ (reference sequence). The CDR3 is 17 residues long. CDR3 sequence: CASSLGGYREVNTEAFF. The CDR3 coding sequence is TGTGCCAGCAGCTTAGGGGGATACAGGGAGGTGAACACTGAAGCTTTCTTT.

The rearrangement links TRBV2 to TRBJ1-2; 9 bases fit TRBD1. The junction had 7 bases not matched to a gene; V was cut back by 6 bases and J by 8 bases. From germline, CDR1 is SNHLY and CDR2 FYNNEI. This CDR3 is 13 amino acids long. The CDR3 region has the DNA TGTGCCAGCAGCCAACAGGGGGCGGAGGGCTACACCTTC. It specifies CASSQQGAEGYTF.

This clone was found a few times. The chain recombines TRBV18 with TRBJ1-1, with TRBD1 identical over 7 bases. The CDR3 is 16 residues long. Germline V gene lookup returns CDR1 KGHSH and CDR2 LQKENI. After removal of 3 bases from V and 0 bases from J, the junction contained 7 bases not matched to a gene. The CDR3 protein is CASSPVTGQLNTEAFF. CDR3 nucleotide sequence: TGTGCCAGCTCACCGGTCACGGGACAGTTGAACACTGAAGCTTTCTTT. The whole variable domain, remainder taken from reference TRBV18 and TRBJ1-1, is NAGVMQNPRHLVRRRGQEARLRCSPMKGHSHVYWYRQLPEEGLKFMVYLQKENIIDESGMPKERFSAEFPKEGPSILRIQQVVRGDSAAYFCASSPVTGQLNTEAFFGQGTRLTVV.

This chain connects TRBV6-4 to TRBJ2-5; 7 bases map to TRBD1. Germline CDR1 and CDR2: MRHNA and SNTAGT. V was clipped by 2 bases and J by 2 bases; unmatched bases: 5. There are 15 residues in the CDR3. The CDR3 region is CASSDPDREQETQYF. CDR3 DNA: TGTGCCAGCAGTGACCCAGACAGGGAGCAAGAGACCCAGTACTTC.

This chain connects TRBV5-1 to TRBJ2-3, with 11 bases aligning to TRBD2. Looked up from germline, CDR1 is SGHRS and CDR2 is YFSETQ. Germline trimming cut 3 bases from V and 2 bases from J; bases unmatched to any gene: 5. The CDR3 loop spans 16 amino acids. For the CDR3, the DNA is TGCGCCAGCAGCTCCGGGACTAGCGGCCTCACAGATACGCAGTATTTT. Its protein product is CASSSGTSGLTDTQYF.

This sequence joins TRBV27 and TRBJ2-6; D unresolved. This CDR3 contains 16 residues. Deletions cut 3 bases from V and 0 bases from J, with 9 bases between. Germline lookup yields CDR1 MNHEY and CDR2 SMNVEV (reference sequence). CDR3 in DNA: TGTGCCAGCAGTTTGATAGGTTTCTCTGGGGCCAACGTCCTGACTTTC. Its translation: CASSLIGFSGANVLTF. The full variable domain, in which reference TRBV27 and TRBJ2-6 provide the parts outside the CDR3, is EAQVTQNPRYLITVTGKKLTVTCSQNMNHEYMSWYRQDPGLGLRQIYYSMNVEVTDKGDVPEGYKVSRKEKRNFPLILESPSPNQTSLYFCASSLIGFSGANVLTFGAGSRLTVL.